The 4 T cell receptor beta chains presented below share a single source sample, sequenced in a study of cytomegalovirus exposure and HLA in healthy donors. The study ran its PCR with 60 Vbeta and 13 Jbeta primers. Method: immunoSEQ multiplex PCR; TCRdb's copy keeps in-frame clones and lacks some. The table shows approximately 150,000 clones, with around three quarters occurring only once. Sequencing was done on a sample of PBMCs. The receptors here all came from a woman between 40 and 50 years old in good health and CMV-seropositive.

The genes are TRBV7-8 and TRBJ2-2; D not certain. CDR3 size: 13 residues. CDR1 and CDR2 (germline): SGHVS, FQNEAQ. Trimming removed 8 bases at V and 1 base at J, with 8 bases between. The CDR3 loop is CASSPMNTGELFF. Written as DNA, the CDR3 is TGTGCCAGCTCCCCCATGAACACCGGGGAGCTGTTTTTT.

The rearrangement joins TRBV28 to TRBJ2-5; 11 bases are shared with TRBD2. This CDR3 spans 14 amino acids. Germline V gene lookup returns CDR1 MDHEN and CDR2 SYDVKM. The ends lost 5 bases at V and 2 bases at J; junction bases unmatched: 1. Here the CDR3 reads CASSPSGRQETQYF. DNA for the CDR3: TGTGCCAGCAGTCCTAGCGGGAGGCAAGAGACCCAGTACTTC.

J is TRBJ2-1 and V is TRBV15, with TRBD2 as a possible D gene (6 bases). With 1 base removed from V and 8 bases from J, the gap between germline ends came to 21 bases. Germline V gene data show CDR1 as LNHNV and CDR2 as YYDKDF (reference sequence). This CDR3 region has 17 residues. The CDR3 sequence: CATSRGLSGGVGDEQFF. The DNA of the CDR3 is TGTGCCACCAGCAGAGGCTTATCTGGCGGGGTCGGGGATGAGCAGTTCTTC.

V and J are TRBV28 and TRBJ2-7; the D gene is possibly TRBD2 (5 bases). The CDR3 is 14 residues long. V shed 8 bases and J shed 9 bases, with 23 bases lying between them. CDR1 is MDHEN, CDR2 SYDVKM, per germline. CDR3 in amino acids: CASDNGGHARVQYF. CDR3 nucleotide sequence: TGTGCCAGCGACAATGGTGGGCATGCGAGGGTGCAGTACTTC.